This T cell receptor beta chain was captured by sequencing in a study of T cell changes during pregnancy in multiple sclerosis. Measured with immunoSEQ multiplex PCR; TCRdb has only the in-frame clones, and not every one. The sample includes some 47,000 clones, around 90% of them seen just once. Germline V gene lookup returns CDR1 MGHRA and CDR2 YSYEKL. This CDR3 spans 14 amino acids. V lost 8 bases, J lost 4 bases, and 9 bases stayed unmatched. This clonotype originated in a female donor with multiple sclerosis, enrolled in a pregnancy study. Sequencing was performed on peripheral blood, taken in the first trimester of pregnancy. The chain recombines TRBV4-1 with TRBJ2-7; the match to TRBD1 covers 9 bases. The CDR3, as DNA: TGCGCCAGCGCCTCGGGACAGGGTAGATACGAGCAGTACTTC. Translation: CASASGQGRYEQYF.